The entry below describes one T cell receptor (beta chain). Its antigen is currently unknown. Different DNA sequences within this sample yield the same CDR3. The sample originates from a study of shared clonotypes between healthy human individuals. General study points: A few donors shared 4.5% to 6.5% of their naive CD4 clonotypes. Memory subsets generally showed lower estimated richness than naive subsets.

Clones were read by immunoSEQ multiplex PCR, and TCRdb kept only the in-frame ones, dropping some. The sample contains some 1,600,000 clones, around 98% of which appear only once. The origin of this receptor is a man aged 25-40 years in good health. Input material: naive CD4+ T cells sorted from blood. Subset reported: CD45RA+ positively selected.

The CDR3: CASSLGAGGPQETQYF. CDR3 coding DNA: TGTGCCAGCAGCTTAGGTGCAGGGGGCCCTCAAGAGACCCAGTACTTC. V is TRBV7-6 and J is TRBJ2-5; 8 nucleotides agree with TRBD1. The germline CDR1 and CDR2 sequences are SGHVS and FNYEAQ. V gave up 1 base and J gave up 2 bases; unmatched junction bases: 6. This CDR3 spans 16 amino acids. Full variable domain (rest looked up from reference TRBV7-6 and TRBJ2-5): GAGVSQSPRYKVTKRGQDVALRCDPISGHVSLYWYRQALGQGPEFLTYFNYEAQQDKSGLPNDRFSAERPEGSISTLTIQRTEQRDSAMYRCASSLGAGGPQETQYFGPGTRLLVL.